Below, 3 T cell receptor beta chains from the same sample are listed, as sequenced in a study of neurological immune-mediated disorders. Each CDR3 protein is one row after TCRdb ran MiXCR on the 5' RACE reads. The sample shows 45,000 to 55,000 distinct CDR3 sequences, about 4.1% of them seen only once. Source material: PBMCs. The origin of the receptors is a man aged 55 to 69 with multiple sclerosis.

This clonotype showed up many times. The CDR3 DNA sequence: TGTGCCAGCAGCTTAGAAGGCTCTGAGGGACTAGGGAACAATGAGCAGTTCTTC. Translating it yields CASSLEGSEGLGNNEQFF. The chain combines TRBV11-2 with TRBJ2-1; 8 positions agree with TRBD2. Trimming at V came to 0 bases and at J to 5 bases, leaving 12 bases not matched to a gene. The CDR3 runs to 18 residues. The germline V gene encodes CDR1 SGHAT and CDR2 FQNNGV.

At least ten counts were recorded for this clonotype. The chain's CDR3 is CSARGGGMARTADTQYF. DNA of the CDR3: TGCAGTGCTAGAGGGGGCGGGATGGCCCGTACGGCAGATACGCAGTATTTT. V usage is TRBV20-1 and J usage is TRBJ2-3, with D possibly TRBD2 on 6 matching bases. V lost 1 base and J lost 4, with 21 bases in between. The CDR3 length is 17 residues. Germline V CDR1 and CDR2: DFQATT, SNEGSKA (reference sequence).

Points on this clonotype: A much larger clone differs by one base, so this may be a read error. The conserved final phenylalanine or tryptophan is absent from the CDR3, which likely points to a read error. V gene TRBV27 combines with J gene TRBJ1-2; no firm D call. Germline V gives CDR1 MNHEY, CDR2 SMNVEV (reference sequence). V was cut by 0 bases and J by 10 bases, with 15 bases left in between. The CDR3 covers 14 residues. As DNA, the CDR3 is TGTGCCAGCAGTTTATCCAAAGGGAGACCCGTCTACACCGTC. Protein product: CASSLSKGRPVYTV.